One TCR beta chain is described in this entry. This specimen comes from a study of blood T cell repertoires in COVID-19. Study in general: COVID-19 samples collected from the United States, Italy and Spain covered acute and convalescent phases. Nucleic acid was either cDNA or gDNA, and it came from T cells, B-cell-depleted T cells, or PBMCs.

Original analysis: The authors estimated nucleated cell counts from reference gene primer amplification. Data came from immunoSEQ multiplex PCR; TCRdb stores just in-frame clones and leaves some out. Clone size and the V and J calls come from that table; the DNA yielded D and trimming. The sample consists of just over 95,000 clones, just over 90% of them appearing once. The germline CDR1 and CDR2 sequences are MNHEY and SVGEGT. The ends were cut back, 6 bases at V and 8 bases at J, with 16 bases in the middle. CDR3 length equals 13 residues. Sequencing input: peripheral blood. The chain links TRBV6-2 or TRBV6-3 to TRBJ1-2; possibly TRBD1 for D (5 bases). The sequence was obtained from a man aged 55-75 years with acute or convalescent COVID-19. The CDR3 protein is CASSPQGLGGYTF. The CDR3 DNA follows: TGTGCCAGCAGCCCTCAGGGTTTAGGGGGCTACACCTTC.